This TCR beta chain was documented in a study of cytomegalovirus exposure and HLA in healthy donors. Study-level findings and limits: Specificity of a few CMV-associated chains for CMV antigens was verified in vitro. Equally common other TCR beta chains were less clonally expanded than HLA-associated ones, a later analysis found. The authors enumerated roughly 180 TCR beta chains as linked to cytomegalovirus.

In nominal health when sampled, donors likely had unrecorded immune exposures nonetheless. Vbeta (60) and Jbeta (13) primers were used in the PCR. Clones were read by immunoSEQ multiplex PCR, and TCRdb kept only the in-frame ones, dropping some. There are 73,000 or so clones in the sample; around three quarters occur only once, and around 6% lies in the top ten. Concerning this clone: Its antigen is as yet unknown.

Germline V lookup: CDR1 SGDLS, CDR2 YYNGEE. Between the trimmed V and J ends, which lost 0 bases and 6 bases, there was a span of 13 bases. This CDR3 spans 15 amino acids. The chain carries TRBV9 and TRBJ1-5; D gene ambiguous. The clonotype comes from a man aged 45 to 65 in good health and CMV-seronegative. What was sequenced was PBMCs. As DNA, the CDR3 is TGTGCCAGCAGCGTAGGAATAATGGGAGCTCAGCCCCAGCATTTT. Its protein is CASSVGIMGAQPQHF.